This T cell receptor beta chain was observed in a study of CD8 T cells in ankylosing spondylitis. Study-level findings and limits: Blood of patients with ankylosing spondylitis appeared to be characterized by a TCR beta motif of several highly homologous variants.

A word on this clonotype: Its cognate antigen is unknown.

Library preparation for TCR beta used quantitative 5'-RACE with molecular barcodes. TCRdb independently ran MiXCR on the 5' RACE reads; one entry per CDR3 protein. The table includes 800,000 to 900,000 distinct CDR3 sequences, approximately 10% detected once. V lost 1 base and J 2 bases, leaving 4 bases between the germline ends. CDR1 KGHSH and CDR2 LQKENI come from the germline V gene. CDR3 length: 13 residues. The TCR originated in a male donor with ankylosing spondylitis. This sequence joins TRBV18 and TRBJ2-3; D uncertain. What was sequenced was blood, either unsorted or a sorted T cell fraction (not recorded which). The CDR3 DNA is TGTGCCAGCTCACCACTCCCCACAGATACGCAGTATTTT. It encodes CASSPLPTDTQYF.